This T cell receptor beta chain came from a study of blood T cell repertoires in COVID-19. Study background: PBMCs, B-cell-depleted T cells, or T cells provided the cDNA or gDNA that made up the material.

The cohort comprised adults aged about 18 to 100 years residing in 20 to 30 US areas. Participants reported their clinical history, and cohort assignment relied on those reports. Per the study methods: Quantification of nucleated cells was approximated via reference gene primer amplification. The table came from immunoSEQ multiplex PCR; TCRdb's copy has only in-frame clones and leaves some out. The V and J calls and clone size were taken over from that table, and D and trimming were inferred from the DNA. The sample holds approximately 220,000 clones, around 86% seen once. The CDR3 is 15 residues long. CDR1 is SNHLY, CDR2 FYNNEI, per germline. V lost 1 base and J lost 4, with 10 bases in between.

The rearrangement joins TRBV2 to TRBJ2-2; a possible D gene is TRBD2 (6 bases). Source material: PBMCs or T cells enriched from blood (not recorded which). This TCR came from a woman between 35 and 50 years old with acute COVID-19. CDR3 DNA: TGTGCCAGCAGTGAAGAACTAGCCAGCACCGGGGAGCTGTTTTTT. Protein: CASSEELASTGELFF.